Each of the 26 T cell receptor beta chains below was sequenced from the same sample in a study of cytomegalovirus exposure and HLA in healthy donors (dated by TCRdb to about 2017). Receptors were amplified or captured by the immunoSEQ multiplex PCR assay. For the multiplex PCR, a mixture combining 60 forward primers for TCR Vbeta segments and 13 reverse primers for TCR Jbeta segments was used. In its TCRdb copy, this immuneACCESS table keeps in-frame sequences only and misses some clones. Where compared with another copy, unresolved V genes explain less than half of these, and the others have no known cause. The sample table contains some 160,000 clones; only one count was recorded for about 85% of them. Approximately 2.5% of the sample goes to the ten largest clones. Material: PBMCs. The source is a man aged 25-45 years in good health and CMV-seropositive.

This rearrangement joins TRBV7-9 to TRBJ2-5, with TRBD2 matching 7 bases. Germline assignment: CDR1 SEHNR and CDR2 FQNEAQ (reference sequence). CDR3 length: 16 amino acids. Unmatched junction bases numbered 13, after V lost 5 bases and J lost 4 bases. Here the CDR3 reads CASSQSGGRNGETQYF. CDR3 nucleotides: TGTGCCAGCAGCCAGTCGGGGGGTCGCAATGGAGAGACCCAGTACTTC. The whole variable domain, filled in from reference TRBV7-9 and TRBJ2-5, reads DTGVSQNPRHKITKRGQNVTFRCDPISEHNRLYWYRQTLGQGPEFLTYFQNEAQLEKSRLLSDRFSAERPKGSFSTLEIQRTEQGDSAMYLCASSQSGGRNGETQYFGPGTRLLVL.

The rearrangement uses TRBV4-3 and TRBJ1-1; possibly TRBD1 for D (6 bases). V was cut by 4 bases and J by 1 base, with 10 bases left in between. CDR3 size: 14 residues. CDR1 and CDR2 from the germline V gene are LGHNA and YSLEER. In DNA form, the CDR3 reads TGCGCCAGCAGCCGACAGGTACGGAACACTGAAGCTTTCTTT. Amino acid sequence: CASSRQVRNTEAFF.

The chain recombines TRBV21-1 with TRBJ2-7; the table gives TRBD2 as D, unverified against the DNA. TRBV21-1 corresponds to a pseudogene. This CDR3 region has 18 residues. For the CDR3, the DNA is TGTGCCAGCAGCAAACGGATTGAAGCCGGGAAGAGAACCTACGAGCAGTACGTC. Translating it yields CASSKRIEAGKRTYEQYV.

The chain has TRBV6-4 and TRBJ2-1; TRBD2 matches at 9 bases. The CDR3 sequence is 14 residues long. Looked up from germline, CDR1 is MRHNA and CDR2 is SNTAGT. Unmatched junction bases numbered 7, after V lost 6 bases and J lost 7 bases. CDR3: CASSNSGSRNEQFF. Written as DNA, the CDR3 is TGTGCCAGCAGCAATAGCGGGAGTCGGAATGAGCAGTTCTTC.

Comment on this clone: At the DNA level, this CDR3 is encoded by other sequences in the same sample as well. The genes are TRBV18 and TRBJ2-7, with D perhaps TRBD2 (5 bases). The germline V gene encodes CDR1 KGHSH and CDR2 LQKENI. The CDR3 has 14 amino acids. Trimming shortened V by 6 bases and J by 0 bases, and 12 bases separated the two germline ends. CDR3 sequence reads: CASSPGSSSYEQYF. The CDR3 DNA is TGTGCCAGCTCGCCGGGAAGTAGCTCCTACGAGCAGTACTTC.

The CDR3 sequence: CASSYTKTGFYGYTF. The CDR3 nucleotides read TGTGCCAGCAGTTACACCAAGACAGGCTTCTATGGCTACACCTTC. The genes are TRBV6-5 and TRBJ1-2, with a weak D call TRBD1 (6 bases). Germline-derived CDR1 and CDR2 are MNHEY and SVGAGI. The V and J ends lost 2 bases and 4 bases respectively, with 14 bases between them. This CDR3 is 15 amino acids long.

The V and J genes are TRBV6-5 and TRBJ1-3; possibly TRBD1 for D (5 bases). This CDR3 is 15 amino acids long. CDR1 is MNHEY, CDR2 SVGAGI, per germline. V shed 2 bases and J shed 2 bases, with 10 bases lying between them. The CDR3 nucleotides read TGTGCCAGCAGTTACGGACGGGGGGCTGGAAACACCATATATTTT. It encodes CASSYGRGAGNTIYF.

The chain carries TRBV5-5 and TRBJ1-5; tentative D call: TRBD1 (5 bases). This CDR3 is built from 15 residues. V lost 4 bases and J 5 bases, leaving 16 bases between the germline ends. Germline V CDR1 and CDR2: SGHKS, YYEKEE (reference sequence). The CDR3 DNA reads TGTGCCAGCAGCGAGGGGACTGCGGGTCATCAGCCCCAGCATTTT. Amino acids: CASSEGTAGHQPQHF.

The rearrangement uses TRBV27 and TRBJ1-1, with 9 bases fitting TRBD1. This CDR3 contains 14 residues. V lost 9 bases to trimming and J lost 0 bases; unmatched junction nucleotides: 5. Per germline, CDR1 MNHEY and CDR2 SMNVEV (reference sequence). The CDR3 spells CASRTGVLNTEAFF. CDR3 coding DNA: TGTGCCAGTCGGACAGGGGTTTTGAACACTGAAGCTTTCTTT.

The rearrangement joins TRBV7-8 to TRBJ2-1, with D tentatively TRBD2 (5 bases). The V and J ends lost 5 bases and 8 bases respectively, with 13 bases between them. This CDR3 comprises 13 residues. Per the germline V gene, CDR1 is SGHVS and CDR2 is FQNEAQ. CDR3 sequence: CASSGSFRYEQFF. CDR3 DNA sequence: TGTGCCAGCAGCGGGAGTTTTAGGTATGAGCAGTTCTTC.

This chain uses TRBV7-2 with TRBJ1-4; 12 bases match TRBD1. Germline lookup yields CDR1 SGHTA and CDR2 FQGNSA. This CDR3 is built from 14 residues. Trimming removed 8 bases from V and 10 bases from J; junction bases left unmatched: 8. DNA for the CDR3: TGTGCCAGCCGACGCGGGACAGGGGGCGGAAAACTGTTTTTT. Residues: CASRRGTGGGKLFF. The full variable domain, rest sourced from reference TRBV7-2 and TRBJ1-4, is GAGVSQSPSNKVTEKGKDVELRCDPISGHTALYWYRQSLGQGLEFLIYFQGNSAPDKSGLPSDRFSAERTGGSVSTLTIQRTQQEDSAVYLCASRRGTGGGKLFFGSGTQLSVL.

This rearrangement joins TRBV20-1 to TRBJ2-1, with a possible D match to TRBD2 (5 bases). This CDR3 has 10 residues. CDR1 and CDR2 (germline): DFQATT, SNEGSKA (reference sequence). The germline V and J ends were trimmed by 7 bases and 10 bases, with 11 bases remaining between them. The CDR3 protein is CSVAAAEQFF. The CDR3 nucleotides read TGCAGTGTCGCAGCGGCGGAGCAGTTCTTC.

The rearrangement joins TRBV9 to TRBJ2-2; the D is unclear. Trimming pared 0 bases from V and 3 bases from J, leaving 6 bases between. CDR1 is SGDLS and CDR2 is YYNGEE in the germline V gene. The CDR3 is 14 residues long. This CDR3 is CASSVGLYTGELFF. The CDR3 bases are TGTGCCAGCAGCGTAGGGCTTTACACCGGGGAGCTGTTTTTT.

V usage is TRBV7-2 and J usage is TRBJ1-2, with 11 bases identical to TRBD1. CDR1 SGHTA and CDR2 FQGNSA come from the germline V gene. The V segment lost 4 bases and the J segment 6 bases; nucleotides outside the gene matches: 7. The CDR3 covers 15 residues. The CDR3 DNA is TGTGCCAGCAGCTCCGGGACAGGGGGTGGGAATGGCTACACCTTC. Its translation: CASSSGTGGGNGYTF.

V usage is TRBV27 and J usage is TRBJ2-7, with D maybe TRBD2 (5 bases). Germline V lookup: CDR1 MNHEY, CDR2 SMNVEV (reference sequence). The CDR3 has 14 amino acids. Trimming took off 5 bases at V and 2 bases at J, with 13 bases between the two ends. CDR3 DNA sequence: TGTGCCAGCAGTCCCGGACTGACTGCCTACGAGCAGTACTTC. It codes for CASSPGLTAYEQYF.

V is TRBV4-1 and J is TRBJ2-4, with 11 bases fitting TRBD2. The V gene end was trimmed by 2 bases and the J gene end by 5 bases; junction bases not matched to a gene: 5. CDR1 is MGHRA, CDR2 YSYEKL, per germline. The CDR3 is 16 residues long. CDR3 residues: CASSQLAGGPQNIQYF. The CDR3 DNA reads TGCGCCAGCAGCCAATTAGCGGGAGGGCCCCAAAACATTCAGTACTTC.

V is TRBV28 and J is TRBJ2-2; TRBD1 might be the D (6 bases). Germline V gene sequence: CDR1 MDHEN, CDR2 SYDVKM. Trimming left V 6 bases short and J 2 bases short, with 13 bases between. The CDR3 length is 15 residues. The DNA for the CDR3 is TGTGCCAGCAGGGTAACAGGGCTTAACACCGGGGAGCTGTTTTTT. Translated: CASRVTGLNTGELFF.

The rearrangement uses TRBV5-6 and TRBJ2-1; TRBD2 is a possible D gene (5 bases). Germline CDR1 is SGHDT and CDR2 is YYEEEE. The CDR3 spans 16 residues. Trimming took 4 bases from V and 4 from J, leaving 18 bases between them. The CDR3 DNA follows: TGTGCCAGCAGCCCGGACGGACCTCGCGGGTACAATGAGCAGTTCTTC. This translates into CASSPDGPRGYNEQFF.

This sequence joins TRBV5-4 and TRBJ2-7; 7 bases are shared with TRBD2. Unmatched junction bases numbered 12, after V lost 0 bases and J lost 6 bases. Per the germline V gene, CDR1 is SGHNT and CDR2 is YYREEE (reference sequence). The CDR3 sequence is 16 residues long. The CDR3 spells CASSLGGVGPGGEQYF. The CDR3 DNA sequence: TGTGCCAGCAGCTTGGGGGGAGTGGGACCGGGGGGCGAGCAGTACTTC.

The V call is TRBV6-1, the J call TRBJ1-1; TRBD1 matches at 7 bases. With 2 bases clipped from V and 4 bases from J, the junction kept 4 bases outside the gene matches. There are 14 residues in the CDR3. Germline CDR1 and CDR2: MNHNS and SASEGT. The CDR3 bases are TGTGCCAGCAGTGAAATAGGGGGCGGCACTGAAGCTTTCTTT. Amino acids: CASSEIGGGTEAFF.

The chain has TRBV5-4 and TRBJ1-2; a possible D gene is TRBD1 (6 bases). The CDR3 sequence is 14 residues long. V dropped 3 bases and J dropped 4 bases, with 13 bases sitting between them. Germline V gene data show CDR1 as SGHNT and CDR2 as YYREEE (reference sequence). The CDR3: CASSSRQVFYGYTF. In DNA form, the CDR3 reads TGTGCCAGCAGCTCCAGACAGGTTTTCTATGGCTACACCTTC.

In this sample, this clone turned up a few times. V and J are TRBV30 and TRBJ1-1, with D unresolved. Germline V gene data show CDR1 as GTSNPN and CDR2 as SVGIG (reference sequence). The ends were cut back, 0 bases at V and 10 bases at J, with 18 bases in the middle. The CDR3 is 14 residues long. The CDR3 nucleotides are TGTGCCTGGAGTGTATACAAAGAGGGTGGAGGAGCTTTCTTT. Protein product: CAWSVYKEGGGAFF. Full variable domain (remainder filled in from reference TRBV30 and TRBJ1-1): SQTIHQWPATLVQPVGSPLSLECTVEGTSNPNLYWYRQAAGRGLQLLFYSVGIGQISSEVPQNLSASRPQDRQFILSSKKLLLSDSGFYLCAWSVYKEGGGAFFGQGTRLTVV.

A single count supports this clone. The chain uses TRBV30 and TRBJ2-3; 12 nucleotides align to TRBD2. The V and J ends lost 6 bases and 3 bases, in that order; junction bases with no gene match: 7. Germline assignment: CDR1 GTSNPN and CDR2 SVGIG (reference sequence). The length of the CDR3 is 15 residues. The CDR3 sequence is CACYGTSGPTDTQYF. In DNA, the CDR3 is TGTGCCTGTTACGGGACTAGCGGGCCGACAGATACGCAGTATTTT. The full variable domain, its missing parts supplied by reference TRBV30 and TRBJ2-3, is SQTIHQWPATLVQPVGSPLSLECTVEGTSNPNLYWYRQAAGRGLQLLFYSVGIGQISSEVPQNLSASRPQDRQFILSSKKLLLSDSGFYLCACYGTSGPTDTQYFGPGTRLTVL.

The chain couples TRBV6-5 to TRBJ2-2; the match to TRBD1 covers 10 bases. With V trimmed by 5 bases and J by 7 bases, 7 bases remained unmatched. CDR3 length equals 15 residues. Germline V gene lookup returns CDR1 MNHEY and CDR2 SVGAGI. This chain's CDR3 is CASSPDRGPVGELFF. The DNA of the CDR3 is TGTGCCAGCAGTCCCGACAGGGGGCCGGTCGGGGAGCTGTTTTTT.

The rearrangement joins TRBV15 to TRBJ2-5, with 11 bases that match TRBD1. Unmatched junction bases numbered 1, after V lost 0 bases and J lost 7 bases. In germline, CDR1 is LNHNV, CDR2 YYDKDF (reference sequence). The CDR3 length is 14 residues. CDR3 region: CATSREGTGGTQYF. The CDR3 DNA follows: TGTGCCACCAGCAGAGAAGGGACAGGGGGGACCCAGTACTTC.

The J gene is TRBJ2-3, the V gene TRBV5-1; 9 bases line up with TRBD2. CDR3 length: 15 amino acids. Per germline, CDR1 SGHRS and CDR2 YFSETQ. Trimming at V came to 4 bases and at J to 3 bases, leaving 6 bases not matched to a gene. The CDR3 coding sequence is TGCGCCAGCAGCCTTAGCGGGAGCGTAACAGATACGCAGTATTTT. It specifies CASSLSGSVTDTQYF.